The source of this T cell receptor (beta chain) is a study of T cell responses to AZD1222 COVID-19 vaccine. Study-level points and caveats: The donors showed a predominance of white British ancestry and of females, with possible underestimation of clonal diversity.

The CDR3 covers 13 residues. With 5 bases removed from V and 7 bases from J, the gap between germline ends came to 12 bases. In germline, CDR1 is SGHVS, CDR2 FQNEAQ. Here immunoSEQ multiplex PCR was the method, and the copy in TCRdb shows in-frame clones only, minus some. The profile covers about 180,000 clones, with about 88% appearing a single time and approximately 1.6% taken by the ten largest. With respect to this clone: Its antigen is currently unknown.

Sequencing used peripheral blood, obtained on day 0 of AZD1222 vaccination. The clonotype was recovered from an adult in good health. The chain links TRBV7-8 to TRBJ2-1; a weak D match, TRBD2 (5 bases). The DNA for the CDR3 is TGTGCCAGCAGCGGGCGGACTGGAAATGAGCAGTTCTTC. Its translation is CASSGRTGNEQFF.